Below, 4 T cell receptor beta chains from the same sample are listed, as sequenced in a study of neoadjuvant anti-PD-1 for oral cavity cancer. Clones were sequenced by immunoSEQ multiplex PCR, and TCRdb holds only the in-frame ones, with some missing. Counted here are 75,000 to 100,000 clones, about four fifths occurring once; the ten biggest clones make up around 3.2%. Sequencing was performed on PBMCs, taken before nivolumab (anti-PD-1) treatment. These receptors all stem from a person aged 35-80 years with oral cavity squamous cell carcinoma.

Written as DNA, the CDR3 is TGTGCCTGCGAGACTTATGGCTACACCTTC. Its translation: CACETYGYTF. V and J are TRBV6-4 and TRBJ1-2; D gene ambiguous. Trimming stripped 11 bases from V and 5 bases from J, with 9 bases between. The germline gives CDR1 MRHNA, CDR2 SNTAGT. This CDR3 is built from 10 residues.

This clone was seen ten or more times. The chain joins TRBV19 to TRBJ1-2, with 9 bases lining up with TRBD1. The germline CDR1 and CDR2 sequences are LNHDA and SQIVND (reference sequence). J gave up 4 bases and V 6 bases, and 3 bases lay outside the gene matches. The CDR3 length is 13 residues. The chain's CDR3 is CASSQTGGYGYTF. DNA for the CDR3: TGTGCCAGTAGCCAGACAGGGGGCTATGGCTACACCTTC.

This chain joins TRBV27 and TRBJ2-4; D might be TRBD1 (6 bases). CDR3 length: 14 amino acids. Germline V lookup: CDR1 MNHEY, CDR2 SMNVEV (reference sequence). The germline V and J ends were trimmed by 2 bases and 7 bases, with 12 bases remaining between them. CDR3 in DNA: TGTGCCAGCAGTTTAAACAGGGTTGGGAACATTCAGTACTTC. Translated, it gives CASSLNRVGNIQYF.

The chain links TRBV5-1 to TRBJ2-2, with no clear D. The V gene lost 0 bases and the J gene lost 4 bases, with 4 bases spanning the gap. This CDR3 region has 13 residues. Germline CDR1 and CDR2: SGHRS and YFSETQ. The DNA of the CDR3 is TGCGCCAGCAGCTTGGCCGCCACCGGGGAGCTGTTTTTT. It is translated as CASSLAATGELFF.